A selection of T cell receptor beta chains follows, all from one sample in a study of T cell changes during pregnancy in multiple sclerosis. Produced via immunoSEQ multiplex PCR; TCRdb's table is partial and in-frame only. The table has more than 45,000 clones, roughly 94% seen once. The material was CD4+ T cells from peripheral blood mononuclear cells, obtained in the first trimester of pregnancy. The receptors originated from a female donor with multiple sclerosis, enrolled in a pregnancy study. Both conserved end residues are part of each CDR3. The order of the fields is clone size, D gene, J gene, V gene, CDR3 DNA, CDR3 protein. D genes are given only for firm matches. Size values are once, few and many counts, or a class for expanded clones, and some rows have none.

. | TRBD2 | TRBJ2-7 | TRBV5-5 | TGTGCCAGCAGCTTGGGCGATGGGACTAGCCGATCTACTCTCCCCTACGAGCAGTACTTC | CASSLGDGTSRSTLPYEQYF
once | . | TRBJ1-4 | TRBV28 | TGTGCCAGCAGTTCTCAGGGAGGGTATAATGAAAAACTGTTTTTT | CASSSQGGYNEKLFF
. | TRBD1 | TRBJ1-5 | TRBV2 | TGTGCCAGCAGCCCTCCAGGGGGCCAAATCAATCAGCCCCAGCATTTT | CASSPPGGQINQPQHF
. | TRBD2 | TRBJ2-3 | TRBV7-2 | TGTGCCAGCAGCTCATTAGCGGGGGGCACCACAGATACGCAGTATTTT | CASSSLAGGTTDTQYF
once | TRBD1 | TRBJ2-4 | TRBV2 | TGTGCCAGCCAGGGGGACAGGGGGCTGATAGCCAAAAACATTCAGTACTTC | CASQGDRGLIAKNIQYF
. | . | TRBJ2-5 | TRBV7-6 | TGTGCCAGCAGCGTTAGCTCACGAGAGACCCAGTACTTC | CASSVSSRETQYF
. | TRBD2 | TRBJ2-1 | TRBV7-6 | TGTGCCAGCAGCCCCGGGACTAGCGCGAGGGGGGCATACAATGAGCAGTTCTTC | CASSPGTSARGAYNEQFF
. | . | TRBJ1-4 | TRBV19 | TGTGCCAGTAAAAGTGGACCGGGAGCCAAACGGGAAAAACTGTTTTTT | CASKSGPGAKREKLFF
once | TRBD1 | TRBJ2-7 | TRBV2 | TGTGCCAGTTCCGGGACAGGGGCCTACGAGCAGTACTTC | CASSGTGAYEQYF
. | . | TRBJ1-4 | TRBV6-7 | TGTGCCAGCAGTCCCGACATCGACGAAAAACTGTTTTTT | CASSPDIDEKLFF
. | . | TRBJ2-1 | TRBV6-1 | TGTGCCAGCAGTCCTCAACTAGTCGAGCAGTTCTTC | CASSPQLVEQFF
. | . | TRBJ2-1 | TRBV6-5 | TGTGCCAGCAGAACCCGACAGTTTGGTTCCAATGAGCAGTTCTTC | CASRTRQFGSNEQFF
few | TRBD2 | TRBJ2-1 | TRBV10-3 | TGTGCCATCAGGGGGAGCGGGGGGGAGAATGAGCAGTTCTTC | CAIRGSGGENEQFF
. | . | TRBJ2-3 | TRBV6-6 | TGTGCCAGCAGTCGCCCCGGGACTTTGTATGAGGCGCAGTATTTT | CASSRPGTLYEAQYF
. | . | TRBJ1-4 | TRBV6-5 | TGTGCCAGCAGTTCGGGCCGGGACTTTGATGAAAAACTGTTTTTT | CASSSGRDFDEKLFF
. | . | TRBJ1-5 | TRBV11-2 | TGTGCCAGCAGCTTAGACAGGGTTCAGGGTCAGCCCCAGCATTTT | CASSLDRVQGQPQHF
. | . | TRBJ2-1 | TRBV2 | TGTGCCACCACCGGGACATCCTCCTACAATGAGCAGTTCTTC | CATTGTSSYNEQFF
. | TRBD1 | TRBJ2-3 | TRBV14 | TGTGCCAGCAGCCAACTCTTCCGGGACAGGGGCGAGGATACGCAGTATTTT | CASSQLFRDRGEDTQYF
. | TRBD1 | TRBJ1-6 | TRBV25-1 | TGTGCCAGCAGTGAGTACAGGGGCGATAATTCACCCCTCCACTTT | CASSEYRGDNSPLHF
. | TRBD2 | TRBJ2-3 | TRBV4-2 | TGTGCCAGCAGCCAAGAACGTAGCGGGGGCACAGATACGCAGTATTTT | CASSQERSGGTDTQYF
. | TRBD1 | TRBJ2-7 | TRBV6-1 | TGTGCCAGCAGTAGTCGGACAGGAGCACCCTACGAGCAGTACTTC | CASSSRTGAPYEQYF
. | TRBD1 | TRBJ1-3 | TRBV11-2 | TGTGCCAGCAGCTCGGACAGGGCTGGAAACACCATATATTTT | CASSSDRAGNTIYF
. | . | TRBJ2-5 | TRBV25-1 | TGTGCCAGCAGTGACAGGGAAGAGACCCAGTACTTC | CASSDREETQYF
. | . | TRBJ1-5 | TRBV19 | TGTGCCAGTAGTATAGGACAGATTATTAGCAATCAGCCCCAGCATTTT | CASSIGQIISNQPQHF
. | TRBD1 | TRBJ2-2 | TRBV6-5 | TGTGCCAGCATGGACAGGGGGCCCGCCGGGGAGCTGTTTTTT | CASMDRGPAGELFF
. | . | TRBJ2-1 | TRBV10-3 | TGTGCCATCAGTGAGTCGGGTGGGCCGTTCTTC | CAISESGGPFF
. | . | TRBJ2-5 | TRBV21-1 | TGTGCCAGCAGAGAAACCGGACAGACGATATTCGTGGTGGGCCAAGAGACCCAGTACTTC | CASRETGQTIFVVGQETQYF
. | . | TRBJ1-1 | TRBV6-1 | TGTGCCAGCAGTGTGGGACAGAACACTGAAGCTTTCTTT | CASSVGQNTEAFF
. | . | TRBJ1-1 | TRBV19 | TGTGCCAGTAGGGCCAGTTTTAACACTGAAGCTTTCTTT | CASRASFNTEAFF
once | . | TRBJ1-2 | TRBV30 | TGTGCCTGGAACACAAACTATGGCTACACCTTC | CAWNTNYGYTF
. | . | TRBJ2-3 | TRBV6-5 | TGTGCCAGCAGTTACGGGGGGAACACAGATACGCAGTATTTT | CASSYGGNTDTQYF
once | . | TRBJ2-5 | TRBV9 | TGTGCCAGCAGCGTAGACTACGCCGAGACCCAGTACTTC | CASSVDYAETQYF
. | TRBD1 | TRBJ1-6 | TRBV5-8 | TGTGCCAGCAGCATAAGACAGGGGGTCAACGATTCACCCCTCCACTTT | CASSIRQGVNDSPLHF
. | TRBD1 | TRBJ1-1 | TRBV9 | TGTGCCAGCAGCGCGGGACAGGGTAGGCGCACTGAAGCTTTCTTT | CASSAGQGRRTEAFF
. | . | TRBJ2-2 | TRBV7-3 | TGTGCCAGCAGCTTAGGAGGGGACGGCGGGGAGCTGTTTTTT | CASSLGGDGGELFF
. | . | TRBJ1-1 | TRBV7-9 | TGTGCCAGCAGCTTAGGGACAGAGCCTATTATGAACACTGAAGCTTTCTTT | CASSLGTEPIMNTEAFF
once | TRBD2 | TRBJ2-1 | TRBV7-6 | TGTGCCAGCAGCTCGGGGGGGGGCAGCAATGAGCAGTTCTTC | CASSSGGGSNEQFF
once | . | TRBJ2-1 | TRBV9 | TGTGCCAGCAGCCCCGTACCAGGGATCGGGTACAATGAGCAGTTCTTC | CASSPVPGIGYNEQFF
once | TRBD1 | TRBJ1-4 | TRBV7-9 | TGTGCCAGCAGCTTAGGGGACAGCCTAAATGAAAAACTGTTTTTT | CASSLGDSLNEKLFF
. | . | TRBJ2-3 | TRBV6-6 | TGTGCCAGCAGTTCACCACAGGCGGGCACAGATACGCAGTATTTT | CASSSPQAGTDTQYF
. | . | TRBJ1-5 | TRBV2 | TGTGCCAGCATGTTCAGGGTAAACCAGCCCCAGCATTTT | CASMFRVNQPQHF
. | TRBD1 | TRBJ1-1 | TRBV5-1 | TGCGCCAGCAGCTGGAAGGACAGGGGTGAGAACACTGAAGCTTTCTTT | CASSWKDRGENTEAFF
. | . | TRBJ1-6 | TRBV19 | TGTGCCAGTAGTATCTCCCAGGGATCCTATAATTCACCCCTCCACTTT | CASSISQGSYNSPLHF
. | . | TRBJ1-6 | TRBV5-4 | TGTGCCAGCAAACCGGGTGGGGGGGCCAATTCACCCCTCCACTTT | CASKPGGGANSPLHF
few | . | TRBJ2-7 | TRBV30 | TGTGCCTGGAGTGTTCAGTACGAGCAGTACTTC | CAWSVQYEQYF
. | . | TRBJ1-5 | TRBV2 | TGTGCCAGCAGTTGGGGGGGGAATAGGGTGATTCAGCCCCAGCATTTT | CASSWGGNRVIQPQHF
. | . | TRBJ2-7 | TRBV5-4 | TGTGCCAGCAGCCGACAGGGACTGTCCTACGAGCAGTACTTC | CASSRQGLSYEQYF
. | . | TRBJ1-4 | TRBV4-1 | TGCGCCAGCAGCCGACAGACAGCAACTAATGAAAAACTGTTTTTT | CASSRQTATNEKLFF
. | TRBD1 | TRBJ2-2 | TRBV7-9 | TGTGCCAGCAGCTCAGGGACAGCCGGCACCGGGGAGCTGTTTTTT | CASSSGTAGTGELFF
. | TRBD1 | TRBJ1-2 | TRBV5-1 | TGCGCCAGCAGGTCTACAGGGGAAGCTAACTATGGCTACACCTTC | CASRSTGEANYGYTF
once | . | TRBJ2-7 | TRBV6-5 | TGTGCCAGCAGTTACGATGGGCACGAGCAGTACTTC | CASSYDGHEQYF
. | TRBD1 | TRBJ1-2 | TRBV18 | TGTGCCAGCTCCCGGGACAGAACCTATGGCTACACCTTC | CASSRDRTYGYTF
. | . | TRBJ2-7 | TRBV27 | TGTGCCAGCAGTTTCCTAAGAGGAGGGGGGGCGTCTGGCGAGCAGTACTTC | CASSFLRGGGASGEQYF